One sample yielded the 3 T cell receptor beta chains listed below, sequenced in a study of shared clonotypes between healthy human individuals. TCRdb's table, derived via immunoSEQ multiplex PCR, lists solely in-frame clones and lacks some. This table has around 620,000 clones, 85% to 95% appearing once. The naive CD8 fraction comprised CD45RO-negative cells positively selected for CCR7 and excluded terminally differentiated effector memory CD45RA+ cells. Material for sequencing was naive CD8+ T cells sorted from blood. The receptors shown here come from a woman in her twenties or thirties in good health.

The chain joins TRBV7-9 to TRBJ1-1; D possibly corresponds to TRBD1 (6 bases). CDR3 length: 13 amino acids. Germline V gives CDR1 SEHNR, CDR2 FQNEAQ (reference sequence). V shed 7 bases and J shed 7 bases, with 16 bases lying between them. CDR3 in DNA: TGTGCCAGCAACACCGTGGGCAGGGGTGAAGCTTTCTTT. It encodes CASNTVGRGEAFF.

This clone has just one count. The chain joins TRBV5-1 to TRBJ1-6; perhaps TRBD1 as D (5 bases). The CDR3 loop spans 15 amino acids. Deletions cut 0 bases from V and 10 bases from J, with 14 bases between. The germline CDR1 and CDR2 sequences are SGHRS and YFSETQ. CDR3 sequence (DNA): TGCGCCAGCAGCTTGGAGGTCAGGGTGGAATCACCCCTCCACTTT. Its translation: CASSLEVRVESPLHF.

This rearrangement joins TRBV4-1 to TRBJ2-7, with 7 bases identical to TRBD2. Germline V gene data show CDR1 as MGHRA and CDR2 as YSYEKL. The J segment lost 2 bases and the V segment lost 4 bases, leaving 11 bases of the junction unmatched. The CDR3 runs to 16 residues. The CDR3 protein is CASSPRPSGVTYEQYF. CDR3 coding DNA: TGCGCCAGCAGCCCGAGACCAAGCGGGGTTACCTACGAGCAGTACTTC.